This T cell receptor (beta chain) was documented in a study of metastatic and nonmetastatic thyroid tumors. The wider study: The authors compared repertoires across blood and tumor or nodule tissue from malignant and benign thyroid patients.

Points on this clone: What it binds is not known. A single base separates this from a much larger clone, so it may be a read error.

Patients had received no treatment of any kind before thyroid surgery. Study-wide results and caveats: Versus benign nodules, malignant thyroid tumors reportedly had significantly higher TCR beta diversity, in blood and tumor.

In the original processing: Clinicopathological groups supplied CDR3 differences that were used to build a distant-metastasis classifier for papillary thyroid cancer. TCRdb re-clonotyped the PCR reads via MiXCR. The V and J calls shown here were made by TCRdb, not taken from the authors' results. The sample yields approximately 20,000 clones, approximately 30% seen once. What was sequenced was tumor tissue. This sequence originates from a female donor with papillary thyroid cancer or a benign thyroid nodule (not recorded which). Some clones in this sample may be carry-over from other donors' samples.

CDR3 in amino acids: CASSPTWGQETQYF. CDR3 sequence (DNA): TGTGCCAGCAGTCCGACATGGGGCCAAGAGACCCAGTACTTC. The chain uses TRBV6-1 and TRBJ2-5; D remains unclear. The germline V gene encodes CDR1 MNHNS and CDR2 SASEGT. Trimming removed 5 bases at V and 1 base at J, with 11 bases between. This CDR3 comprises 14 residues.